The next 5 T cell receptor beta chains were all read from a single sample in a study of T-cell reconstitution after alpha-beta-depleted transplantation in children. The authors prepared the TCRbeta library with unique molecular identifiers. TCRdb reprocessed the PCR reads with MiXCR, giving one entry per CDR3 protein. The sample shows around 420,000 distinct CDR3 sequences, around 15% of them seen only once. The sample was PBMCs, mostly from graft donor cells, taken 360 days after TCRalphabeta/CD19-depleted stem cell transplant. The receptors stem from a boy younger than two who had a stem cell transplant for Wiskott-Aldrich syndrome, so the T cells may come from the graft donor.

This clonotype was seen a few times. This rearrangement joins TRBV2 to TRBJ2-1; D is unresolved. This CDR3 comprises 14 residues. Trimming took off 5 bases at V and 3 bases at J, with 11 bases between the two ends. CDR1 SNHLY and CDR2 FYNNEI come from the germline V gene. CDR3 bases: TGTGCCAGCAGTCCGACGGCTTACTACAATGAGCAGTTCTTC. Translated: CASSPTAYYNEQFF.

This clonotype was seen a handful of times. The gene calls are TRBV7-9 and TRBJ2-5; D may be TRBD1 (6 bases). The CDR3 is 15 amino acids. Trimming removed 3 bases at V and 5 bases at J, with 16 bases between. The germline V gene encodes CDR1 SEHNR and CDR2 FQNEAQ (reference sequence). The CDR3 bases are TGTGCCAGCAGCTTTATCAGGGGATTGCAGGAGACCCAGTACTTC. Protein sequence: CASSFIRGLQETQYF. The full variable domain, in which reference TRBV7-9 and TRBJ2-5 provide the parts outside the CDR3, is DTGVSQNPRHKITKRGQNVTFRCDPISEHNRLYWYRQTLGQGPEFLTYFQNEAQLEKSRLLSDRFSAERPKGSFSTLEIQRTEQGDSAMYLCASSFIRGLQETQYFGPGTRLLVL.

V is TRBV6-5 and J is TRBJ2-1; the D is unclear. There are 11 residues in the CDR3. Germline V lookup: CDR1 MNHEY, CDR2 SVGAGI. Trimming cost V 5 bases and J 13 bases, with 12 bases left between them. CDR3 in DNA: TGTGCCAGCAGTAGACCTCCTATACAGTTCTTC. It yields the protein CASSRPPIQFF.

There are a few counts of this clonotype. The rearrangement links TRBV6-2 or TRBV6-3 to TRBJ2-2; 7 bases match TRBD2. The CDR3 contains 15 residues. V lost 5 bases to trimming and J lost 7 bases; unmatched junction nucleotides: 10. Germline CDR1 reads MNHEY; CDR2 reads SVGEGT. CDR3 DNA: TGTGCCAGCAGTAAGGGACTAAGTCTAGACGGGGAGCTGTTTTTT. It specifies CASSKGLSLDGELFF.

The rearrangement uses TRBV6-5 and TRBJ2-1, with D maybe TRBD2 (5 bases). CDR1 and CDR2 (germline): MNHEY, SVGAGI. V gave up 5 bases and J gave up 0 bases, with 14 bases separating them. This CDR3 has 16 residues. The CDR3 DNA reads TGTGCCAGCAGTCGTACTGGAGGAGGCTCCTACAATGAGCAGTTCTTC. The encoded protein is CASSRTGGGSYNEQFF.